Listed below are T cell receptor beta chains from one sample, sequenced in a study of cytomegalovirus exposure and HLA in healthy donors. Clones were sequenced by immunoSEQ multiplex PCR, and TCRdb holds only the in-frame ones, with some missing. The table records 110,000 or so clones, about four fifths of them present only once. Sequenced material: PBMCs. All receptors come from a woman aged 18-35 years in good health and CMV-seronegative. Both conserved end residues are part of each CDR3. A D gene is named only where the DNA matches it firmly. Only some rows state a clone size, as once, few, many or a class for expanded clones.

j_gene: TRBJ1-1
d_gene: -
v_gene: TRBV11-2
abundance: -
CDR3aa: CASSLERARNTEAFF
CDR3nt: TGTGCCAGCAGCTTAGAGAGGGCCCGGAACACTGAAGCTTTCTTT

j_gene: TRBJ1-1
d_gene: -
v_gene: TRBV29-1
abundance: -
CDR3aa: CSVVQITEAFF
CDR3nt: TGCAGCGTTGTACAGATAACTGAAGCTTTCTTT

j_gene: TRBJ1-4
d_gene: -
v_gene: TRBV5-5
abundance: -
CDR3aa: CASSLQGTTNEKLFF
CDR3nt: TGTGCCAGCAGTTTGCAGGGTACAACTAATGAAAAACTGTTTTTT

j_gene: TRBJ1-2
d_gene: TRBD1
v_gene: TRBV27
abundance: -
CDR3aa: CASSTGGNYGYTF
CDR3nt: TGTGCCAGCAGTACAGGGGGCAACTATGGCTACACCTTC

j_gene: TRBJ2-7
d_gene: -
v_gene: TRBV21-1
abundance: -
CDR3aa: CASSMRVRSQTIYEQYF
CDR3nt: TGTGCCAGCAGCATGAGGGTAAGGTCCCAGACTATATACGAGCAGTACTTC

j_gene: TRBJ1-1
d_gene: -
v_gene: TRBV19
abundance: -
CDR3aa: CASSIRSADTEAFF
CDR3nt: TGTGCCAGTAGTATACGGAGCGCCGACACTGAAGCTTTCTTT

j_gene: TRBJ2-6
d_gene: -
v_gene: TRBV7-7
abundance: few
CDR3aa: CASAQGGGPGANVLTF
CDR3nt: TGTGCTAGCGCCCAAGGCGGAGGGCCTGGGGCCAACGTCCTGACTTTC

j_gene: TRBJ2-1
d_gene: TRBD2
v_gene: TRBV7-9
abundance: -
CDR3aa: CASSLGAGGHNEQFF
CDR3nt: TGTGCCAGCAGCTTGGGAGCGGGAGGGCACAATGAGCAGTTCTTC

j_gene: TRBJ2-5
d_gene: -
v_gene: TRBV6-5
abundance: once
CDR3aa: CASSREETQYF
CDR3nt: TGTGCCAGCAGTAGAGAAGAGACCCAGTACTTC

j_gene: TRBJ2-7
d_gene: -
v_gene: TRBV9
abundance: -
CDR3aa: CASSATLAWEEQYF
CDR3nt: TGTGCCAGCAGCGCCACTCTAGCTTGGGAGGAGCAGTACTTC

j_gene: TRBJ2-5
d_gene: -
v_gene: TRBV15
abundance: -
CDR3aa: CATSRDRGQETQYF
CDR3nt: TGTGCCACCAGCAGAGATCGGGGCCAAGAGACCCAGTACTTC

j_gene: TRBJ2-7
d_gene: TRBD1
v_gene: TRBV6-5
abundance: -
CDR3aa: CASRTRTGAYEQYF
CDR3nt: TGTGCCAGCAGAACCCGGACAGGCGCCTACGAGCAGTACTTC

j_gene: TRBJ1-1
d_gene: -
v_gene: TRBV7-8
abundance: once
CDR3aa: CASRRRVDTGTEGAFF
CDR3nt: TGTGCCAGCAGGCGGCGGGTGGACACAGGGACCGAAGGAGCTTTCTTT

j_gene: TRBJ2-1
d_gene: TRBD1
v_gene: TRBV18
abundance: -
CDR3aa: CASSPKGAVLDEQFF
CDR3nt: TGTGCCAGCTCACCGAAGGGGGCGGTTCTAGATGAGCAGTTCTTC

j_gene: TRBJ1-2
d_gene: TRBD1
v_gene: TRBV19
abundance: -
CDR3aa: CASTERGQVNYGYTF
CDR3nt: TGTGCCAGTACCGAGAGGGGGCAGGTAAACTATGGCTACACCTTC

j_gene: TRBJ2-3
d_gene: -
v_gene: TRBV9
abundance: once
CDR3aa: CASSLDFPGLFTDTQYF
CDR3nt: TGTGCCAGCAGTTTAGACTTCCCGGGACTGTTCACAGATACGCAGTATTTT

j_gene: TRBJ1-1
d_gene: -
v_gene: TRBV28
abundance: -
CDR3aa: CASPRPGASTEAFF
CDR3nt: TGTGCCAGCCCCCGTCCAGGGGCCTCCACTGAAGCTTTCTTT

j_gene: TRBJ1-2
d_gene: TRBD1
v_gene: TRBV30
abundance: -
CDR3aa: CACPGQGFGGYTF
CDR3nt: TGTGCCTGCCCGGGACAGGGGTTTGGTGGCTACACCTTC

j_gene: TRBJ2-7
d_gene: -
v_gene: TRBV7-2
abundance: -
CDR3aa: CASSFDFNYEQYF
CDR3nt: TGTGCCAGCAGCTTCGACTTTAACTACGAGCAGTACTTC

j_gene: TRBJ2-2
d_gene: TRBD2
v_gene: TRBV4-2
abundance: -
CDR3aa: CASSQDQGAGGFTGELFF
CDR3nt: TGTGCCAGCAGCCAAGATCAAGGGGCGGGGGGGTTTACCGGGGAGCTGTTTTTT

j_gene: TRBJ2-4
d_gene: TRBD2
v_gene: TRBV2
abundance: -
CDR3aa: CASSERAAGGSKNIQYF
CDR3nt: TGTGCCAGCAGTGAACGGGCCGCGGGGGGTAGCAAAAACATTCAGTACTTC

j_gene: TRBJ2-3
d_gene: -
v_gene: TRBV10-3
abundance: -
CDR3aa: CAIRGSATDTQYF
CDR3nt: TGTGCCATCCGGGGTAGCGCCACAGATACGCAGTATTTT

j_gene: TRBJ2-1
d_gene: TRBD1
v_gene: TRBV7-9
abundance: -
CDR3aa: CASSSTDRGTHEQFF
CDR3nt: TGTGCCAGCAGCTCTACGGACAGGGGAACGCATGAGCAGTTCTTC

j_gene: TRBJ2-5
d_gene: TRBD2
v_gene: TRBV5-4
abundance: -
CDR3aa: CASSSSSGTELETQYF
CDR3nt: TGTGCCAGCAGCTCCTCTAGCGGGACGGAATTGGAGACCCAGTACTTC

j_gene: TRBJ2-2
d_gene: -
v_gene: TRBV6-1
abundance: -
CDR3aa: CASYWTLNTGELFF
CDR3nt: TGTGCCAGCTATTGGACACTTAACACCGGGGAGCTGTTTTTT

j_gene: TRBJ2-7
d_gene: TRBD1
v_gene: TRBV6-1
abundance: -
CDR3aa: CASSEWNRGTYEQYF
CDR3nt: TGTGCCAGCAGTGAATGGAACAGGGGAACCTACGAGCAGTACTTC

j_gene: TRBJ2-5
d_gene: -
v_gene: TRBV11-2
abundance: -
CDR3aa: CASSFGPETQYF
CDR3nt: TGTGCCAGCAGCTTTGGGCCGGAGACCCAGTACTTC

j_gene: TRBJ1-5
d_gene: -
v_gene: TRBV28
abundance: -
CDR3aa: CASSFFESGPGQPQHF
CDR3nt: TGTGCCAGCAGTTTCTTCGAATCAGGGCCCGGTCAGCCCCAGCATTTT

j_gene: TRBJ1-2
d_gene: -
v_gene: TRBV6-5
abundance: -
CDR3aa: CASSYSQSTGFGGYTF
CDR3nt: TGTGCCAGCAGTTACTCCCAGTCTACAGGGTTCGGTGGCTACACCTTC

j_gene: TRBJ2-7
d_gene: -
v_gene: TRBV7-9
abundance: -
CDR3aa: CASSSRTRFYEQYF
CDR3nt: TGTGCCAGCAGCTCCAGAACCCGATTCTACGAGCAGTACTTC

j_gene: TRBJ1-6
d_gene: -
v_gene: TRBV7-8
abundance: -
CDR3aa: CASSLITAPSYNSPLHF
CDR3nt: TGTGCCAGCAGCTTAATAACAGCCCCCTCCTATAATTCACCCCTCCACTTT

j_gene: TRBJ2-1
d_gene: -
v_gene: TRBV2
abundance: -
CDR3aa: CASSPRRFKFF
CDR3nt: TGTGCCAGCAGCCCGCGGCGGTTTAAGTTCTTC

j_gene: TRBJ2-7
d_gene: TRBD1
v_gene: TRBV5-6
abundance: -
CDR3aa: CASSPGTGAHEQYF
CDR3nt: TGTGCCAGCAGCCCCGGGACAGGGGCCCACGAGCAGTACTTC

j_gene: TRBJ1-4
d_gene: -
v_gene: TRBV27
abundance: -
CDR3aa: CASSPYLATNEKLFF
CDR3nt: TGTGCCAGCAGTCCGTACCTAGCAACTAATGAAAAACTGTTTTTT

j_gene: TRBJ1-1
d_gene: TRBD1
v_gene: TRBV28
abundance: -
CDR3aa: CASIWIPGTGNTEAFF
CDR3nt: TGTGCCAGCATATGGATTCCCGGGACAGGGAACACTGAAGCTTTCTTT

j_gene: TRBJ1-4
d_gene: -
v_gene: TRBV7-9
abundance: few
CDR3aa: CASSLGLQTTNEKLFF
CDR3nt: TGTGCCAGCAGCTTAGGGTTACAGACAACTAATGAAAAACTGTTTTTT

j_gene: TRBJ2-6
d_gene: -
v_gene: TRBV9
abundance: -
CDR3aa: CASSVVSPSGANVLTF
CDR3nt: TGTGCCAGCAGCGTAGTTTCCCCGTCTGGGGCCAACGTCCTGACTTTC

j_gene: TRBJ1-3
d_gene: TRBD1
v_gene: TRBV27
abundance: -
CDR3aa: CASSLTGGGGNTIYF
CDR3nt: TGTGCCAGCAGTTTGACAGGGGGTGGTGGAAACACCATATATTTT

j_gene: TRBJ1-5
d_gene: -
v_gene: TRBV7-2
abundance: -
CDR3aa: CASSLAPADNQPQHF
CDR3nt: TGTGCCAGCAGCTTAGCACCGGCGGACAATCAGCCCCAGCATTTT

j_gene: TRBJ1-3
d_gene: -
v_gene: TRBV6-5
abundance: few
CDR3aa: CASSYSSGSGNTIYF
CDR3nt: TGTGCCAGCAGTTACTCATCCGGCTCTGGAAACACCATATATTTT

j_gene: TRBJ2-1
d_gene: -
v_gene: TRBV20-1
abundance: -
CDR3aa: CSTWAHNEQFF
CDR3nt: TGCAGTACCTGGGCCCACAATGAGCAGTTCTTC

j_gene: TRBJ1-1
d_gene: TRBD1
v_gene: TRBV2
abundance: -
CDR3aa: CASSDAGQGANEAFF
CDR3nt: TGTGCCAGCAGTGATGCGGGACAGGGGGCTAATGAAGCTTTCTTT

j_gene: TRBJ1-1
d_gene: -
v_gene: TRBV5-1
abundance: -
CDR3aa: CASSLITTSMNTEAFF
CDR3nt: TGCGCCAGCAGCCTAATTACGACTAGCATGAACACTGAAGCTTTCTTT

j_gene: TRBJ1-1
d_gene: -
v_gene: TRBV5-1
abundance: -
CDR3aa: CASSLASDTEAFF
CDR3nt: TGCGCCAGCAGCTTGGCGTCGGACACTGAAGCTTTCTTT

j_gene: TRBJ1-5
d_gene: TRBD1
v_gene: TRBV4-1
abundance: -
CDR3aa: CASNRGTDNQPQHF
CDR3nt: TGCGCCAGCAACCGAGGGACAGACAATCAGCCCCAGCATTTT

j_gene: TRBJ2-5
d_gene: -
v_gene: TRBV6-5
abundance: -
CDR3aa: CASSYSRYPGETQYF
CDR3nt: TGTGCCAGCAGTTACTCGAGGTATCCTGGAGAGACCCAGTACTTC

j_gene: TRBJ2-6
d_gene: TRBD1
v_gene: TRBV5-1
abundance: -
CDR3aa: CASSLGQGASSGANVLTF
CDR3nt: TGCGCCAGCAGCTTGGGTCAGGGGGCCAGCTCTGGGGCCAACGTCCTGACTTTC

j_gene: TRBJ2-7
d_gene: TRBD2
v_gene: TRBV27
abundance: -
CDR3aa: CASSPATSGSYEQYF
CDR3nt: TGTGCCAGCTCGCCCGCGACTAGCGGGTCCTACGAGCAGTACTTC

j_gene: TRBJ1-6
d_gene: TRBD1
v_gene: TRBV7-9
abundance: -
CDR3aa: CASSPTGASSPLHF
CDR3nt: TGTGCCAGCAGCCCGACAGGGGCATCTTCACCCCTCCACTTT

j_gene: TRBJ1-1
d_gene: TRBD1
v_gene: TRBV28
abundance: few
CDR3aa: CASSSHRGSLVGNTEAFF
CDR3nt: TGTGCCAGCAGTTCTCACAGGGGGAGTTTGGTGGGGAACACTGAAGCTTTCTTT

j_gene: TRBJ1-2
d_gene: -
v_gene: TRBV16
abundance: -
CDR3aa: CASSQSAPLDYGYTF
CDR3nt: TGTGCCAGCAGCCAATCGGCCCCTCTGGACTATGGCTACACCTTC